One sample yielded the 6 T cell receptor beta chains listed below, sequenced in a study of T cell repertoires in cytomegalovirus infection. TCRdb redid the calling of the reads with MiXCR, one entry per CDR3 protein. Of some 500,000 distinct CDR3 sequences listed, roughly a third are singletons. These receptors have no identified antigens. The starting material was cultured PBMCs, obtained from culture after CMV antigen stimulation. The receptors were sampled from a human donor in good health (CMV status not recorded). Some clones in this sample may be carry-over from other donors' samples.

The genes are TRBV7-9 and TRBJ1-1; 10 positions match TRBD1. Trimming cost V 4 bases and J 3 bases; bases outside gene matches: 14. This CDR3 has 18 amino acids. From germline, CDR1 is SEHNR and CDR2 FQNEAQ (reference sequence). The CDR3 region has the DNA TGTGCCAGCAGCTCCGACAGGGGGCGGGCGGTCGGAGACACTGAAGCTTTCTTT. Encoded protein: CASSSDRGRAVGDTEAFF.

The chain carries TRBV7-9 and TRBJ2-1; TRBD2 agrees at 9 bases. Germline values: CDR1 SEHNR, CDR2 FQNEAQ (reference sequence). CDR3 length equals 18 residues. V lost 5 bases and J lost 1; bases outside the gene matches: 12. The CDR3 sequence: CASSPSGRAGGSYNEQFF. CDR3 nucleotides: TGTGCCAGCAGCCCAAGTGGTCGAGCGGGAGGTTCCTACAATGAGCAGTTCTTC.

The CDR3 spells CASSLTGPTTNEKLFF. Here the CDR3 DNA reads TGTGCCAGCAGCTTGACCGGTCCTACAACTAATGAAAAACTGTTTTTT. The chain couples TRBV5-6 to TRBJ1-4; D remains ambiguous. This CDR3 has 16 amino acids. Trimming pared 1 base from V and 0 bases from J, leaving 10 bases between. The germline V gene encodes CDR1 SGHDT and CDR2 YYEEEE.

This clonotype showed up just a few times. The rearrangement uses TRBV28 and TRBJ2-1; TRBD2 aligns across 10 bases. The CDR3 length is 15 residues. The V gene end was trimmed by 6 bases and the J gene end by 5 bases; junction bases not matched to a gene: 7. Germline V gene data show CDR1 as MDHEN and CDR2 as SYDVKM. The CDR3 region has the DNA TGTGCCAGCAGCCCTGGGACTAGCGTTAACAATGAGCAGTTCTTC. Translation gives CASSPGTSVNNEQFF.

The chain combines TRBV6-1 with TRBJ1-2, with 7 bases identical to TRBD1. CDR3 size: 15 residues. Per the germline V gene, CDR1 is MNHNS and CDR2 is SASEGT. Trimming cost V 1 base and J 6 bases; bases outside gene matches: 8. Here the CDR3 reads CASSEEGAGGDGYTF. The CDR3 bases are TGTGCCAGCAGTGAAGAGGGGGCAGGTGGGGATGGCTACACCTTC.

This rearrangement joins TRBV2 to TRBJ1-4, with D tentatively TRBD1 (5 bases). The CDR3 extends over 17 amino acids. V dropped 6 bases and J dropped 7 bases, with 24 bases sitting between them. Germline values: CDR1 SNHLY, CDR2 FYNNEI. CDR3 DNA: TGTGCCAGCAGGAGAGACCTCCAGGGTGTTGGGGGTGAAAAACTGTTTTTT. Amino acids: CASRRDLQGVGGEKLFF. The variable domain in full, completed from reference TRBV2 and TRBJ1-4, reads EPEVTQTPSHQVTQMGQEVILRCVPISNHLYFYWYRQILGQKVEFLVSFYNNEISEKSEIFDDQFSVERPDGSNFTLKIRSTKLEDSAMYFCASRRDLQGVGGEKLFFGSGTQLSVL.